Shown below are 31 T cell receptor beta chains from a single sample sequenced in a study of vaccination effects on CD4 cells after COVID-19. These TCRs' antigens remain unknown. Around day 10 of culture, CD4+ T cells were separated out. Each participant received a vaccine that was either BNT162b2 or mRNA-1273, given as two doses. This table comes from immunoSEQ multiplex PCR, and its TCRdb copy is limited to in-frame clones, with some not included. The sample includes about 8,900 clones, approximately 76% of them seen just once. This specimen consisted of CD4+ T cells from PBMCs cultured without peptide, obtained after COVID-19 vaccination. The receptors stem from a human donor who received a COVID-19 vaccine.

The gene calls are TRBV6-6 and TRBJ1-5; D is ambiguous. Trimming shortened V by 6 bases and J by 3 bases, and 15 bases separated the two germline ends. This CDR3 contains 15 residues. The germline CDR1 and CDR2 sequences are MNHNY and SVGAGI (reference sequence). The DNA for the CDR3 is TGTGCCAGCAGCCTCACCGGTGGGGACAATCAGCCCCAGCATTTT. This sequence encodes CASSLTGGDNQPQHF.

The V and J genes are TRBV11-3 and TRBJ2-1, with TRBD2 matching over 9 bases. The CDR3 loop spans 15 amino acids. Germline CDR1 reads SGHNT; CDR2 reads YENEEA. With 2 bases clipped from V and 5 bases from J, the junction kept 4 bases outside the gene matches. In nucleotides, the CDR3 is TGTGCCAGCAGCTTAAATCCTAGCGGGAACAATGAGCAGTTCTTC. It yields the protein CASSLNPSGNNEQFF.

The chain recombines TRBV5-6 with TRBJ2-7, with D perhaps matching TRBD2 (5 bases). Germline CDR1 reads SGHDT; CDR2 reads YYEEEE. The CDR3 runs 14 residues. Deletions cut 4 bases from V and 6 bases from J, with 17 bases between. The chain's CDR3 is CASSRQDGVPEQYF. Written as DNA, the CDR3 is TGTGCCAGCAGCCGCCAGGACGGGGTCCCCGAGCAGTACTTC. The entire variable domain, with the rest obtained from reference TRBV5-6 and TRBJ2-7, is as follows: DAGVTQSPTHLIKTRGQQVTLRCSPKSGHDTVSWYQQALGQGPQFIFQYYEEEERQRGNFPDRFSGHQFPNYSSELNVNALLLGDSALYLCASSRQDGVPEQYFGPGTRLTVT.

The rearrangement uses TRBV9 and TRBJ1-1, with D possibly matching TRBD1 (6 bases). The ends were cut back, 0 bases at V and 3 bases at J, with 6 bases in the middle. This CDR3 has 13 amino acids. Germline CDR1 is SGDLS and CDR2 is YYNGEE. The CDR3 loop reads CASSVDRDTEAFF. In DNA form, the CDR3 reads TGTGCCAGCAGCGTAGACAGGGACACTGAAGCTTTCTTT.

The V call is TRBV6-1, the J call TRBJ2-2, with 10 positions matching TRBD2. V trimming: 4 bases; J trimming: 7 bases; junction bases outside the gene matches: 9. The CDR3 is made up of 16 amino acids. The germline gives CDR1 MNHNS, CDR2 SASEGT. CDR3: CASSVASGSGDGELFF. CDR3 DNA: TGTGCCAGCAGTGTGGCTAGCGGGAGTGGAGACGGGGAGCTGTTTTTT.

The chain is built from TRBV4-2 and TRBJ1-2; weak D call: TRBD1 (5 bases). The CDR3 is made up of 13 amino acids. The germline V gene encodes CDR1 LGHNA and CDR2 YNFKEQ. V dropped 4 bases and J dropped 7 bases, with 13 bases sitting between them. The CDR3: CASSPRGVFGYTF. For the CDR3, the DNA is TGTGCCAGCAGCCCCCGAGGGGTTTTTGGCTACACCTTC.

The J gene is TRBJ2-5, the V gene TRBV6-5; TRBD2 agrees at 11 bases. The V segment lost 7 bases and the J segment 5 bases; nucleotides outside the gene matches: 9. Germline loops: CDR1 MNHEY, CDR2 SVGAGI. The CDR3 runs 15 residues. CDR3 region: CASTLAGGRGETQYF. CDR3 nucleotides: TGTGCCAGCACCCTAGCGGGGGGCAGGGGGGAGACCCAGTACTTC.

This clone was picked up a small number of times. The V call is TRBV7-2, the J call TRBJ2-1; 10 bases line up with TRBD2. Germline CDR1 and CDR2: SGHTA and FQGNSA. Trimming removed 0 bases from V and 5 bases from J; junction bases left unmatched: 1. The CDR3 runs to 15 residues. The CDR3 reads CASSLASGGHNEQFF. The CDR3 DNA is TGTGCCAGCAGCTTAGCTAGCGGGGGGCACAATGAGCAGTTCTTC.

The V and J genes are TRBV7-3 and TRBJ1-6; D gene uncertain. V shed 3 bases and J shed 7 bases, with 7 bases lying between them. CDR3 length: 13 amino acids. Germline V gives CDR1 SGHTA, CDR2 FQGTGA. CDR3 in DNA: TGTGCCAGCAGCTTCGATCAGAATTCACCCCTCCACTTT. Protein sequence: CASSFDQNSPLHF. The full variable domain, its missing parts supplied by reference TRBV7-3 and TRBJ1-6, is GAGVSQTPSNKVTEKGKYVELRCDPISGHTALYWYRQSLGQGPEFLIYFQGTGAADDSGLPNDRFFAVRPEGSVSTLKIQRTERGDSAVYLCASSFDQNSPLHFGNGTRLTVT.

Only a few counts were recorded for this clone. This chain links TRBV20-1 with TRBJ1-6; D not certain. CDR1 and CDR2 (germline): DFQATT, SNEGSKA (reference sequence). The CDR3 loop spans 13 amino acids. The ends were cut back, 3 bases at V and 10 bases at J, with 13 bases in the middle. CDR3 in DNA: TGCAGTGCTAGTTTGGCAGGTCGGTCACCCCTCCACTTT. This codes for CSASLAGRSPLHF.

This chain joins TRBV10-3 and TRBJ2-1; D remains unclear. The CDR3 spans 12 residues. Germline loops: CDR1 ENHRY, CDR2 SYGVKD. The CDR3 loop is CASLGLGNEQFF. The CDR3 DNA is TGTGCAAGTTTGGGCCTCGGCAATGAGCAGTTCTTC.

This chain connects TRBV20-1 to TRBJ2-5, with D unclear. V gave up 3 bases and J gave up 4 bases, with 21 bases separating them. CDR1 and CDR2 (germline): DFQATT, SNEGSKA (reference sequence). The CDR3 runs 16 residues. CDR3 sequence reads: CSASSSRAFRGETQYF. CDR3 DNA sequence: TGCAGTGCTAGTTCATCTCGGGCCTTCCGTGGAGAGACCCAGTACTTC.

The chain uses TRBV27 and TRBJ1-1; D may be TRBD1 (6 bases). Germline V gives CDR1 MNHEY, CDR2 SMNVEV (reference sequence). The CDR3 sequence is 15 residues long. V was clipped by 0 bases and J by 1 base, with 9 bases between them. The CDR3 region is CASSLSYRANTEAFF. The CDR3 region has the DNA TGTGCCAGCAGTTTATCTTACAGGGCGAACACTGAAGCTTTCTTT.

The chain has TRBV10-3 and TRBJ1-6, with D unclear. The germline V gene encodes CDR1 ENHRY and CDR2 SYGVKD. Trimming took 4 bases from V and 2 from J, leaving 12 bases between them. There are 16 residues in the CDR3. CDR3 loop: CAISGTLAPYNSPLHF. DNA of the CDR3: TGTGCCATCAGTGGGACGCTAGCTCCCTATAATTCACCCCTCCACTTT.

This clone was recorded a few times. The rearrangement uses TRBV6-2 or TRBV6-3 and TRBJ1-6; tentative D call: TRBD1 (6 bases). V lost 5 bases and J lost 7, with 9 bases in between. There are 13 residues in the CDR3. Germline loops: CDR1 MNHEY, CDR2 SVGEGT. As DNA, the CDR3 is TGTGCCAGCAGTGGACAGCCAAATTCACCCCTCCACTTT. It is translated as CASSGQPNSPLHF.

The V and J genes are TRBV29-1 and TRBJ1-1, with D perhaps matching TRBD1 (5 bases). Germline CDR1 is SQVTM and CDR2 is ANQGSEA. This CDR3 has 13 residues. Trimming took 3 bases from V and 7 from J, leaving 15 bases between them. This chain's CDR3 is CSVEGGLRFEAFF. CDR3 nucleotide sequence: TGCAGCGTTGAGGGGGGTTTGAGGTTTGAAGCTTTCTTT.

This chain links TRBV3-1 (or the pseudogene TRBV3-2) with TRBJ2-4; TRBD2 matches 11 bases. This CDR3 is built from 13 residues. V lost 4 bases and J lost 12; bases outside the gene matches: 5. Germline V CDR1 and CDR2: LGHDT, YNNKEL (reference sequence). CDR3 protein: CASSPRGLAGQYF. In DNA form, the CDR3 reads TGTGCCAGCAGCCCAAGAGGACTAGCGGGTCAGTACTTC.

The V and J genes are TRBV19 and TRBJ1-1; tentatively, D is TRBD1 (6 bases). This CDR3 has 12 amino acids. V gave up 3 bases and J gave up 8 bases, with 10 bases separating them. Germline CDR1 is LNHDA and CDR2 is SQIVND (reference sequence). The CDR3 here is CASSIIDREAFF. The DNA of the CDR3 is TGTGCCAGTAGTATCATCGACAGGGAAGCTTTCTTT. The complete variable domain, with remaining parts taken from reference TRBV19 and TRBJ1-1, reads DGGITQSPKYLFRKEGQNVTLSCEQNLNHDAMYWYRQDPGQGLRLIYYSQIVNDFQKGDIAEGYSVSREKKESFPLTVTSAQKNPTAFYLCASSIIDREAFFGQGTRLTVV.

This clone showed up just once. This sequence joins TRBV2 and TRBJ2-1, with D possibly matching TRBD1 (5 bases). The CDR3 has 14 residues. Trimming shortened V by 3 bases and J by 9 bases, and 15 bases separated the two germline ends. The germline V gene has CDR1 SNHLY and CDR2 FYNNEI. The CDR3 bases are TGTGCCAGCAGTGAGGGCAGGGAATTTGGTGAGCAGTTCTTC. Protein sequence: CASSEGREFGEQFF.

The V and J genes are TRBV27 and TRBJ1-2; 8 nucleotides line up with TRBD1. Germline loops: CDR1 MNHEY, CDR2 SMNVEV (reference sequence). This CDR3 has 18 residues. J was trimmed by 5 bases and V by 4 bases; bases with no gene match: 18. The CDR3 coding sequence is TGTGCCAGCAGTTCCAACAACGTTCTTCAGGGGGCCGGGTATGGCTACACCTTC. Translating gives CASSSNNVLQGAGYGYTF.

The chain couples TRBV12-3 or TRBV12-4 to TRBJ1-1; D is possibly TRBD1 (5 bases). V gave up 4 bases and J gave up 3 bases, with 9 bases separating them. The CDR3 has 13 residues. The CDR3 sequence is CASSSGGDTEAFF. As DNA, the CDR3 is TGTGCCAGCAGTTCGGGAGGGGACACTGAAGCTTTCTTT.

CDR3 sequence reads: CASSRGGVETQYF. In DNA, the CDR3 is TGCGCCAGCAGCCGAGGGGGCGTAGAGACCCAGTACTTC. The V and J genes are TRBV4-1 and TRBJ2-5; 7 positions match TRBD1. The germline V gene encodes CDR1 MGHRA and CDR2 YSYEKL. The CDR3 covers 13 residues. The V and J ends lost 4 bases and 4 bases, in that order; junction bases with no gene match: 3.

This clone was detected only once. The chain has TRBV28 and TRBJ1-5; no reliable D call. Per the germline V gene, CDR1 is MDHEN and CDR2 is SYDVKM. V was shortened by 0 bases and J by 2 bases, with 11 bases between the two germline ends. The CDR3 is made up of 16 amino acids. CDR3: CASSLWGDWGNQPQHF. CDR3 DNA sequence: TGTGCCAGCAGTTTATGGGGAGACTGGGGCAATCAGCCCCAGCATTTT.

This clone was seen a few times. The V and J genes are TRBV2 and TRBJ2-7; 11 bases match TRBD2. The CDR3 is 14 residues long. Unmatched junction bases numbered 5, after V lost 6 bases and J lost 4 bases. The V gene's germline CDR1 is SNHLY and CDR2 FYNNEI. The CDR3 DNA sequence: TGTGCCAGCAGCGCCGGGACTAGCGGATACGAGCAGTACTTC. Residues: CASSAGTSGYEQYF.

The chain joins TRBV19 to TRBJ1-3; D ambiguous. The length of the CDR3 is 17 residues. Germline V CDR1 and CDR2: LNHDA, SQIVND (reference sequence). The V gene lost 1 base and the J gene lost 0 bases, with 13 bases spanning the gap. The CDR3 bases are TGTGCCAGTAGTATAGGCCGGAAACTGAGCTCTGGAAACACCATATATTTT. Its translation is CASSIGRKLSSGNTIYF.

The rearrangement links TRBV6-2 or TRBV6-3 to TRBJ2-3; D is undetermined. The CDR3 covers 16 residues. Germline-derived CDR1 and CDR2 are MNHEY and SVGEGT. V was cut by 2 bases and J by 1 base, with 13 bases left in between. The CDR3 sequence is CASSYPSFRGTDTQYF. The CDR3 coding sequence is TGTGCCAGCAGTTACCCAAGCTTTCGGGGCACAGATACGCAGTATTTT.

The chain recombines TRBV6-1 with TRBJ1-5, with a weak D call TRBD1 (6 bases). There are 14 residues in the CDR3. The germline CDR1 and CDR2 sequences are MNHNS and SASEGT. Trimming left V 0 bases short and J 4 bases short, with 7 bases between. CDR3 protein: CASSEAGGNQPQHF. DNA for the CDR3: TGTGCCAGCAGTGAAGCAGGGGGAAATCAGCCCCAGCATTTT.

J is TRBJ1-3 and V is TRBV3-1 (or the pseudogene TRBV3-2); no clear D gene. Germline V lookup: CDR1 LGHDT, CDR2 YNNKEL (reference sequence). V gave up 0 bases and J gave up 0 bases, with 12 bases separating them. There are 17 residues in the CDR3. The CDR3 region is CASSQDGFTYSGNTIYF. CDR3 sequence (DNA): TGTGCCAGCAGCCAAGATGGGTTCACATACTCTGGAAACACCATATATTTT.

V is TRBV18 and J is TRBJ2-5; no reliable D call. The CDR3 extends over 12 amino acids. The V gene's germline CDR1 is KGHSH and CDR2 LQKENI. The germline V and J ends were trimmed by 3 bases and 4 bases, with 6 bases remaining between them. The CDR3 region has the DNA TGTGCCAGCTCACCGAGGAGAGAGACCCAGTACTTC. This gives the protein CASSPRRETQYF.

The chain links TRBV6-5 to TRBJ1-6; weak D call: TRBD1 (5 bases). CDR1 and CDR2 (germline): MNHEY, SVGAGI. The ends were cut back, 7 bases at V and 5 bases at J, with 15 bases in the middle. CDR3 length equals 15 residues. Here the CDR3 reads CASKGQILNNSPLHF. The CDR3 nucleotides are TGTGCCAGCAAGGGGCAGATCCTAAATAATTCACCCCTCCACTTT.

In this sample, this clone turned up once. CDR3 DNA sequence: TGTGCCAGCAGTTGGACCTCTACCGGGGAGCTGTTTTTT. This translates into CASSWTSTGELFF. The chain recombines TRBV12-3 or TRBV12-4 with TRBJ2-2; D unresolved. The CDR3 covers 13 residues. V was trimmed by 4 bases and J by 5 bases, leaving 8 bases between them.